This T cell receptor (beta chain) came from a study of shared clonotypes between healthy human individuals. An assay was performed, and its level was deep. TCRdb's copy holds only in-frame clones and misses some; the assay was immunoSEQ multiplex PCR. The sample consists of approximately 1,000,000 clones, approximately 80% of them appearing once. The germline V gene has CDR1 LNHDA and CDR2 SQIVND (reference sequence). Trimming removed 9 bases from V and 2 bases from J; junction bases left unmatched: 4. There are 12 residues in the CDR3. This chain connects TRBV19 to TRBJ2-7; 7 bases are shared with TRBD1. The sequence derives from a young man in good health. Some clones in this sample may be carry-over from other donors' samples. The specimen was memory CD4+ T cells from PBMCs. The subset: CD45RA-negative fraction. The CDR3 reads CARPGQTYEQYF. CDR3 DNA: TGTGCCAGACCGGGACAGACCTACGAGCAGTACTTC.